This paragraph reports one T cell receptor (beta chain). The sample comes from a study of shared clonotypes between healthy human individuals. In germline, CDR1 is GTSNPN, CDR2 SVGIG (reference sequence). After removal of 2 bases from V and 6 bases from J, the junction contained 9 bases not matched to a gene. The CDR3 has 15 amino acids. Method: immunoSEQ multiplex PCR; TCRdb's copy keeps in-frame clones and lacks some. The table shows more than 2 million clones, with approximately 94% occurring only once. The sample was naive CD4+ T cells sorted from blood. Stated subset: CD45RA+ positively selected. This clonotype was sampled from a man in his late teens or twenties in good health. The chain links TRBV30 to TRBJ1-5; TRBD1 aligns across 8 bases. The CDR3: CAWSPGQAPLQPQHF. CDR3 nucleotide sequence: TGTGCCTGGAGTCCGGGACAGGCTCCGCTTCAGCCCCAGCATTTT.